The clone carrying this T cell receptor (beta chain) was recorded many times. No antigen is known for it. Unique molecular identifiers were built into the TCRbeta library. TCRdb re-analysed the PCR reads in MiXCR, keeping a single row per CDR3 protein. The table records fewer than 550,000 distinct CDR3 sequences, over 10% of them present only once. Germline V gene lookup returns CDR1 SGHRS and CDR2 YFSETQ. Between the trimmed V and J ends, which lost 5 bases and 3 bases, there was a span of 18 bases. This CDR3 region has 16 residues. The sample originates from a study of T-cell reconstitution after alpha-beta-depleted transplantation in children. Findings of the study overall: At one year after transplant, newly produced T cells mostly accounted for T-cell counts and diversity. In some patients, recipient T cells and intrathymic progenitors surviving conditioning explained high day-60 diversity. Roughly two months post-transplant, alpha-beta T cells reportedly originated from several hundred graft clones that had expanded.

The sequenced sample was PBMCs, mostly from graft donor cells, obtained 180 days after TCRalphabeta/CD19-depleted stem cell transplant. This chain connects TRBV5-1 to TRBJ2-1; TRBD2 might be the D (6 bases). The sequence came from a female patient aged 2-9 years who had a stem cell transplant for aplastic anemia, so the T cells may come from the graft donor. This chain's CDR3 is CASRGSSGDNYNEQFF. In nucleotides, the CDR3 is TGCGCCAGCAGGGGGTCCTCGGGAGACAACTACAATGAGCAGTTCTTC.